The clone carrying this T cell receptor (beta chain) was detected only a few times. Clinical histories supplied by participants themselves formed the basis of cohort assignment. Recovered status applied to Cohort 3 donors who had two consecutive negative PCRs. It also applied to those with clearance or with symptom resolution. V lost 6 bases, J lost 3 bases, and 9 bases stayed unmatched. CDR3 length equals 16 residues. The germline CDR1 and CDR2 sequences are SGHRS and YFSETQ. The source of the sample is a study of blood T cell repertoires in COVID-19. Original processing notes: Reference gene primer amplification in the assay estimated nucleated cell counts. Assay used: immunoSEQ multiplex PCR; TCRdb lists only in-frame clones, some missing. V and J calls plus clone size are reproduced from that table; the DNA served to infer D and trimming. The sample lists 150,000 to 200,000 clones, around 80% occurring once.

The sequenced material came from PBMCs or T cells enriched from blood (not recorded which). This clonotype originated in a woman in her fifties or sixties who had recovered from COVID-19. The V call is TRBV5-1, the J call TRBJ2-2; TRBD2 aligns across 9 bases. The CDR3 sequence is CASKPIAGDDTGELFF. CDR3 DNA sequence: TGCGCCAGCAAACCCATAGCGGGAGATGACACCGGGGAGCTGTTTTTT. The full variable domain, its missing parts supplied by reference TRBV5-1 and TRBJ2-2, is KAGVTQTPRYLIKTRGQQVTLSCSPISGHRSVSWYQQTPGQGLQFLFEYFSETQRNKGNFPGRFSGRQFSNSRSEMNVSTLELGDSALYLCASKPIAGDDTGELFFGEGSRLTVL.